This is a list of T cell receptor beta chains from one sample in a study of blood T cell repertoires in COVID-19. Assay: immunoSEQ multiplex PCR; the TCRdb copy retains only in-frame clones and omits some. The sample holds roughly 250,000 clones, 75% to 85% seen once. The sequenced material came from peripheral blood. All receptors come from a woman aged 65 to 85 with acute or convalescent COVID-19. The conserved cysteine and the conserved F or W are not part of the CDR3 here.

TRBJ2-3,TRBV5-1,ASSSGTGDRTDTQY
TRBJ2-1,TRBV30,AWSYGGLSNEQF
TRBJ1-2,TRBV5-5,ASSPGQGADT
TRBJ1-2,TRBV4-1,ASSQWVGQGDGYT
TRBJ1-3,TRBV5-1,ASSNIQGGRGGNTIY
TRBJ2-3,TRBV5-1,ASSGLAGGPDTQY
TRBJ2-3,TRBV9,ASSVMSGGSTDTQY
TRBJ1-3,TRBV9,ASSPTPGVSGNTIY
TRBJ1-2,TRBV25-1,ASSEYNVRDIIYGYT
TRBJ1-4,TRBV5-1,ASSMGTVGTNEKLF
TRBJ1-2,TRBV6-5,ASRRTGTAGYT
TRBJ1-6,TRBV6-2/TRBV6-3,ASSYLRPGVGSPLH
TRBJ1-1,TRBV28,ASIPTPGQGSEAF
TRBJ1-2,TRBV12-3/TRBV12-4,ASSDSNYGYT
TRBJ1-1,TRBV12-5,ASGQHNGQGLTGAF
TRBJ2-1,TRBV7-2,ASSLSGATYNEQF
TRBJ2-7,TRBV19,ASTQDRGDEQY
TRBJ1-6,TRBV5-1,ASSPEFNSPLH
TRBJ1-1,TRBV5-1,ASSLLSRTGSTEAF
TRBJ2-1,TRBV19,ASSSLAGVPYNEQF
TRBJ1-2,TRBV30,AWTFKGAGYT
TRBJ2-2,TRBV27,ASSFPGQGAGELF
TRBJ1-5,TRBV2,ASSLDPRGAQPQH
TRBJ2-7,TRBV12-3/TRBV12-4,ASSLQPAYEQY
TRBJ1-6,TRBV19,ASSKAGQLISPLH
TRBJ1-2,TRBV9,ASSVATGVRYGYT
TRBJ1-6,TRBV18,ASSPLPRADSPLH
TRBJ1-1,TRBV7-9,ASSSRTQLNTEAF
TRBJ2-6,TRBV4-3,ASSAQQVSGANVLT
TRBJ2-7,TRBV7-2,ASSPQEGVQY
TRBJ2-5,TRBV7-9,ASSRSGGEGETQY
TRBJ2-2,TRBV7-2,ASRTDRLNTGELF
TRBJ1-1,TRBV4-2,ASSQSDRGNTEAF
TRBJ2-2,TRBV19,ASTRETGELF